The 14 T cell receptor beta chains in this list originate from one sample, sequenced in a study of T cell repertoires in cytomegalovirus infection. The antigens of these receptors remain unknown. TCRdb itself ran the reads through MiXCR, one entry per CDR3 protein. Among some 350,000 distinct CDR3 sequences listed, roughly a third were seen once. Sequences were derived from cultured PBMCs, sampled from culture after CMV antigen stimulation. The receptors originated from a human donor in good health (CMV status not recorded). Some clones in this sample may be carry-over from other donors' samples.

This chain links TRBV24-1 with TRBJ1-2; D might be TRBD1 (5 bases). This CDR3 has 15 amino acids. Germline V CDR1 and CDR2: KGHDR, SFDVKD. With 2 bases removed from V and 2 bases from J, the gap between germline ends came to 11 bases. The CDR3 nucleotides are TGTGCCACCAGTGATTCGGCCAGGGCCAACTATGGCTACACCTTC. It translates to CATSDSARANYGYTF.

The rearrangement uses TRBV5-5 and TRBJ2-1; TRBD1 matches at 7 bases. Trimming took 4 bases from V and 3 from J; bases not matched to a gene: 7. In germline, CDR1 is SGHKS, CDR2 YYEKEE (reference sequence). The CDR3 is 15 amino acids. The CDR3 sequence is CASSPGTAIYNEQFF. CDR3 coding DNA: TGTGCCAGCAGCCCCGGGACAGCTATCTACAATGAGCAGTTCTTC.

The genes are TRBV7-9 and TRBJ2-3, with TRBD2 as a possible D gene (6 bases). The CDR3 sequence is 15 residues long. Trimming removed 5 bases at V and 3 bases at J, with 15 bases between. Germline V gene data show CDR1 as SEHNR and CDR2 as FQNEAQ (reference sequence). The CDR3 DNA follows: TGTGCCAGCAGCCCCCTTCTAGCGCGGACAGATACGCAGTATTTT. Translating it yields CASSPLLARTDTQYF.

The sample holds many counts of this clonotype. The chain carries TRBV7-8 and TRBJ2-4; maybe TRBD2 (5 bases). This CDR3 has 13 residues. The V end was cut by 1 base, the J end by 9 bases, with 10 bases between. From germline, CDR1 is SGHVS and CDR2 FQNEAQ. The CDR3 loop reads CASSLVLAGIQYF. The CDR3 region has the DNA TGTGCCAGCAGCTTAGTTCTAGCTGGCATTCAGTACTTC. Full variable domain (outside the CDR3, taken from reference TRBV7-8 and TRBJ2-4): GAGVSQSPRYKVAKRGQDVALRCDPISGHVSLFWYQQALGQGPEFLTYFQNEAQLDKSGLPSDRFFAERPEGSVSTLKIQRTQQEDSAVYLCASSLVLAGIQYFGAGTRLSVL.

This clonotype has ten or more counts. The chain links TRBV12-5 to TRBJ2-1, with D maybe TRBD2 (5 bases). Trimming left V 4 bases short and J 0 bases short, with 10 bases between. The CDR3 contains 15 residues. CDR1 and CDR2 from the germline V gene are LGHNT and FRNRAP. DNA of the CDR3: TGTGCTAGTGGTTCACTTGGACTCTCCTACAATGAGCAGTTCTTC. Amino acid sequence: CASGSLGLSYNEQFF.

The gene calls are TRBV6-1 and TRBJ2-7; tentative D call: TRBD1 (6 bases). The germline V gene encodes CDR1 MNHNS and CDR2 SASEGT. The CDR3 runs 14 residues. The V end was cut by 5 bases, the J end by 4 bases, with 15 bases between. In DNA form, the CDR3 reads TGTGCCAGCAGTCTCCCGGGACAACTTTACGAGCAGTACGTC. It translates to CASSLPGQLYEQYV.

The genes are TRBV7-8 and TRBJ1-1; TRBD1 agrees at 10 bases. CDR1 and CDR2 (germline): SGHVS, FQNEAQ. After removal of 3 bases from V and 5 bases from J, the junction contained 3 bases not matched to a gene. This CDR3 has 14 residues. The CDR3 DNA follows: TGTGCCAGCAGCTTCCGGGACAGGGGTACTGAAGCTTTCTTT. Its translation is CASSFRDRGTEAFF.

V is TRBV3-1 and J is TRBJ2-2; D gene unclear. Germline CDR1 reads LGHDT; CDR2 reads YNNKEL (reference sequence). This CDR3 contains 17 residues. V shed 1 base and J shed 2 bases, with 14 bases lying between them. The CDR3 protein is CASSQGLSLENTGELFF. CDR3 DNA: TGTGCCAGCAGCCAAGGGCTCTCATTAGAAAACACCGGGGAGCTGTTTTTT. Full variable domain (rest looked up from reference TRBV3-1 and TRBJ2-2): DTAVSQTPKYLVTQMGNDKSIKCEQNLGHDTMYWYKQDSKKFLKIMFSYNNKELIINETVPNRFSPKSPDKAHLNLHINSLELGDSAVYFCASSQGLSLENTGELFFGEGSRLTVL.

This chain links TRBV4-2 with TRBJ1-2; D is perhaps TRBD1 (6 bases). This CDR3 region has 16 residues. Looked up from germline, CDR1 is LGHNA and CDR2 is YNFKEQ. The germline V and J ends were trimmed by 0 bases and 1 base, with 12 bases remaining between them. The CDR3 nucleotides are TGTGCCAGCAGCCAAGATCTGCAGGGGAATAACTATGGCTACACCTTC. The encoded protein is CASSQDLQGNNYGYTF.

This chain links TRBV7-9 with TRBJ2-1, with D hard to call. The V end lost 4 bases, the J end lost 9 bases, and 10 bases lay between the germline ends. Germline V gives CDR1 SEHNR, CDR2 FQNEAQ (reference sequence). The CDR3 contains 12 residues. The DNA of the CDR3 is TGTGCCAGCAGCTCTTTGCAGGTTGAGCAGTTCTTC. Translating gives CASSSLQVEQFF.

The chain has TRBV28 and TRBJ2-2; D is perhaps TRBD2 (5 bases). CDR3 size: 15 residues. Germline assignment: CDR1 MDHEN and CDR2 SYDVKM. The V end was cut by 6 bases, the J end by 3 bases, with 14 bases between. CDR3 amino acids: CASSLGLRDTGELFF. The CDR3 nucleotides are TGTGCCAGCAGCCTCGGGCTGAGGGACACCGGGGAGCTGTTTTTT.

The rearrangement uses TRBV27 and TRBJ2-5; D call uncertain. Germline loops: CDR1 MNHEY, CDR2 SMNVEV (reference sequence). This CDR3 spans 11 amino acids. V was clipped by 8 bases and J by 3 bases, with 7 bases between them. The CDR3 coding sequence is TGTGCCAGCCACGGAAAAGAGACCCAGTACTTC. It translates to CASHGKETQYF.

This sequence joins TRBV11-2 and TRBJ2-7, with D maybe TRBD1 (7 bases). The V gene lost 1 base and the J gene lost 2 bases, with 15 bases spanning the gap. CDR1 and CDR2 (germline): SGHAT, FQNNGV. The CDR3 consists of 16 residues. CDR3 DNA sequence: TGTGCCAGCAGCTTAGCGACAGGGAGGAGCGCCTACGAGCAGTACGTC. Translating it yields CASSLATGRSAYEQYV.

There are a few counts of this clonotype. The genes are TRBV4-3 and TRBJ2-5, with unresolved D. The V and J ends lost 9 bases and 7 bases respectively, with 3 bases between them. CDR1 LGHNA and CDR2 YSLEER come from the germline V gene. CDR3 length: 8 residues. In DNA, the CDR3 is TGCGCCAGATGGACCCAGTACTTC. Protein: CARWTQYF.